These 32 T cell receptor beta chains originate from one sample sequenced in a study of CD8 T cells in Susac syndrome. Random hexamers were used to reverse transcribe the RNA input (about 0.5 to 1 ug). TCRdb fed the immunoSEQ multiplex PCR reads into MiXCR, producing one record per CDR3 protein. The data hold about 190,000 distinct CDR3 sequences, with just under 95% observed a single time. The specimen sequenced was CD8+ T cells from PBMCs. These receptors came from a human donor with Susac syndrome.

This sequence joins TRBV6-1 and TRBJ2-7; TRBD1 might be the D (5 bases). The germline V gene encodes CDR1 MNHNS and CDR2 SASEGT. The CDR3 is 14 residues long. Trimming left V 1 base short and J 1 base short, with 8 bases between. CDR3 in DNA: TGTGCCAGCAGTGAAGGGGGCTGGTCCTACGAGCAGTACTTC. Encoded protein: CASSEGGWSYEQYF.

The sample holds a few counts of this clonotype. The J gene is TRBJ1-1, the V gene TRBV12-3 or TRBV12-4; D is undetermined. Trimming left V 5 bases short and J 7 bases short, with 14 bases between. The CDR3 spans 13 residues. CDR3: CASSLGAGFEAFF. The CDR3 bases are TGTGCCAGCAGTCTCGGAGCCGGGTTTGAAGCTTTCTTT.

This chain's CDR3 is CASSLNGGATDTQYF. The CDR3, as DNA: TGTGCCAGCAGCTTAAATGGCGGGGCCACAGATACGCAGTATTTT. The rearrangement joins TRBV7-9 to TRBJ2-3; possibly TRBD2 for D (6 bases). V was cut by 2 bases and J by 2 bases, with 11 bases left in between. Germline CDR1 reads SEHNR; CDR2 reads FQNEAQ (reference sequence). The length of the CDR3 is 15 residues.

The chain recombines TRBV11-2 with TRBJ2-7; 9 positions agree with TRBD2. Germline V lookup: CDR1 SGHAT, CDR2 FQNNGV. The ends lost 1 base at V and 2 bases at J; junction bases unmatched: 0. The CDR3 covers 14 residues. CDR3 residues: CASSLASGTYEQYF. The CDR3 DNA reads TGTGCCAGCAGCTTAGCTAGCGGGACCTACGAGCAGTACTTC. Full variable domain (remainder filled in from reference TRBV11-2 and TRBJ2-7): EAGVAQSPRYKIIEKRQSVAFWCNPISGHATLYWYQQILGQGPKLLIQFQNNGVVDDSQLPKDRFSAERLKGVDSTLKIQPAKLEDSAVYLCASSLASGTYEQYFGPGTRLTVT.

This rearrangement joins TRBV4-2 to TRBJ1-2, with 7 bases lining up with TRBD1. Losses at the gene ends were 6 bases for V and 3 bases for J; bases not matched to a gene: 7. CDR3 length: 14 residues. Per germline, CDR1 LGHNA and CDR2 YNFKEQ. CDR3: CASRMGGGDYGYTF. The DNA of the CDR3 is TGTGCCAGCAGGATGGGAGGGGGCGACTATGGCTACACCTTC.

The chain has TRBV28 and TRBJ2-3; D gene uncertain. This CDR3 is 14 amino acids long. Trimming took 6 bases from V and 5 from J, leaving 15 bases between them. The germline V gene has CDR1 MDHEN and CDR2 SYDVKM. The CDR3 nucleotides are TGTGCCAGCAGCCAAAACGGATTAGGAGATACGCAGTATTTT. Protein product: CASSQNGLGDTQYF.

The chain combines TRBV2 with TRBJ2-6; no firm D call. The CDR3 length is 17 residues. CDR1 and CDR2 (germline): SNHLY, FYNNEI. Trimming cost V 7 bases and J 1 base, with 17 bases left between them. The CDR3 protein is CASTWMLGQSGANVLTF. The CDR3 region has the DNA TGTGCCAGCACCTGGATGCTCGGCCAGTCTGGGGCCAACGTCCTGACTTTC.

The chain couples TRBV9 to TRBJ2-5; 9 bases map to TRBD2. Germline trimming cut 2 bases from V and 4 bases from J; bases unmatched to any gene: 9. The germline CDR1 and CDR2 sequences are SGDLS and YYNGEE. The CDR3 contains 16 residues. CDR3 in amino acids: CASSVRAGGWGETQYF. For the CDR3, the DNA is TGTGCCAGCAGCGTTAGAGCGGGGGGTTGGGGAGAGACCCAGTACTTC.

This chain uses TRBV28 with TRBJ2-3, with 8 bases identical to TRBD2. The germline V gene has CDR1 MDHEN and CDR2 SYDVKM. V trimming: 6 bases; J trimming: 0 bases; junction bases outside the gene matches: 8. This CDR3 contains 16 residues. Here the CDR3 reads CASRSTSGTSTDTQYF. The DNA for the CDR3 is TGTGCCAGCAGGTCTACTAGCGGTACTAGCACAGATACGCAGTATTTT.

The rearrangement uses TRBV6-6 and TRBJ1-2; the D is unclear. This CDR3 has 13 amino acids. Per germline, CDR1 MNHNY and CDR2 SVGAGI (reference sequence). The V end lost 0 bases, the J end lost 4 bases, and 6 bases lay between the germline ends. The CDR3: CASSYSGGYGYTF. CDR3 coding DNA: TGTGCCAGCAGTTACTCGGGCGGCTATGGCTACACCTTC.

The chain recombines TRBV6-5 with TRBJ1-1; 7 bases are a match to TRBD1. The CDR3 runs 13 residues. The V and J ends lost 5 bases and 4 bases, in that order; junction bases with no gene match: 4. Germline V gene sequence: CDR1 MNHEY, CDR2 SVGAGI. CDR3 sequence: CASSDRVGTEAFF. CDR3 DNA sequence: TGTGCCAGCAGTGACAGGGTTGGCACTGAAGCTTTCTTT.

This sequence joins TRBV18 and TRBJ2-5; 10 bases are a match to TRBD2. This CDR3 contains 18 residues. Per germline, CDR1 KGHSH and CDR2 LQKENI. The V segment lost 4 bases and the J segment 2 bases; nucleotides outside the gene matches: 13. The CDR3: CASSLLTAGGPEQETQYF. As DNA, the CDR3 is TGTGCCAGCTCACTACTGACAGCGGGAGGGCCGGAACAAGAGACCCAGTACTTC.

The chain employs TRBV11-2 and TRBJ2-7; D call uncertain. Germline CDR1 reads SGHAT; CDR2 reads FQNNGV. CDR3 size: 11 residues. Trimming took 1 base from V and 5 from J, leaving 3 bases between them. DNA for the CDR3: TGTGCCAGCAGCTTAGTTCACGAGCAGTACTTC. It encodes CASSLVHEQYF.

The rearrangement joins TRBV12-3 or TRBV12-4 to TRBJ1-5; 8 nucleotides line up with TRBD1. Trimming at V came to 3 bases and at J to 6 bases, leaving 7 bases not matched to a gene. The CDR3 sequence is 15 residues long. In DNA form, the CDR3 reads TGTGCCAGCAGTTTGGACAGGGAAGGTAGTCAGCCCCAGCATTTT. Amino acids: CASSLDREGSQPQHF.

The rearrangement joins TRBV12-3 or TRBV12-4 to TRBJ2-1; the D is unclear. Between the trimmed V and J ends, which lost 6 bases and 8 bases, there was a span of 17 bases. This CDR3 has 14 amino acids. In DNA, the CDR3 is TGTGCCAGCAGCCCCTCTTTTGGGGTCGATGAGCAGTTCTTC. Protein: CASSPSFGVDEQFF.

The chain has TRBV7-6 and TRBJ1-1, with D unresolved. Germline assignment: CDR1 SGHVS and CDR2 FNYEAQ. The V gene lost 0 bases and the J gene lost 2 bases, with 10 bases spanning the gap. CDR3 length: 15 residues. The CDR3 region has the DNA TGTGCCAGCAGCTTAGCCTCTAGCGTAAACACTGAAGCTTTCTTT. Its translation: CASSLASSVNTEAFF.

The V gene is TRBV12-3 or TRBV12-4, the J gene TRBJ2-3; D may be TRBD2 (5 bases). This CDR3 region has 13 residues. Trimming took off 2 bases at V and 6 bases at J, with 9 bases between the two ends. CDR3 sequence: CASSLMRADTQYF. DNA of the CDR3: TGTGCCAGCAGTTTAATGAGGGCGGATACGCAGTATTTT.

The chain employs TRBV4-2 and TRBJ2-3; no firm D call. The V end was cut by 0 bases, the J end by 4 bases, with 8 bases between. The CDR3 covers 14 residues. Germline V CDR1 and CDR2: LGHNA, YNFKEQ. In DNA, the CDR3 is TGTGCCAGCAGCCAAGATAGCCAACCAGATACGCAGTATTTT. Residues: CASSQDSQPDTQYF.

The rearrangement links TRBV11-2 to TRBJ2-7, with 7 bases that match TRBD1. Trimming removed 3 bases from V and 5 bases from J; junction bases left unmatched: 4. This CDR3 spans 13 amino acids. Germline CDR1 is SGHAT and CDR2 is FQNNGV. The CDR3 region has the DNA TGTGCCAGCAGCTTCGGCCAGGGGGACGAGCAGTACTTC. It encodes CASSFGQGDEQYF.

The chain recombines TRBV7-8 with TRBJ1-2, with D hard to call. CDR1 and CDR2 (germline): SGHVS, FQNEAQ. The CDR3 runs to 17 residues. V was pared by 1 base and J by 8 bases, with 23 bases between. In DNA, the CDR3 is TGTGCCAGCAGCTTAGGCTTGTCGGGCAGCCCTCGGGGAGGCTACACCTTC. This translates into CASSLGLSGSPRGGYTF.

The rearrangement links TRBV12-3 or TRBV12-4 to TRBJ1-5; a possible D gene is TRBD1 (5 bases). The CDR3 has 12 amino acids. V was clipped by 7 bases and J by 5 bases, with 9 bases between them. The CDR3: CASTWGDQPQHF. CDR3 sequence (DNA): TGTGCCAGCACCTGGGGGGATCAGCCCCAGCATTTT.

V gene TRBV10-3 combines with J gene TRBJ2-5; 7 nucleotides match TRBD2. The V gene's germline CDR1 is ENHRY and CDR2 SYGVKD. The J segment lost 7 bases and the V segment lost 4 bases, leaving 12 bases of the junction unmatched. The CDR3 contains 15 residues. The CDR3 protein is CAISGGLSLEGTQYF. For the CDR3, the DNA is TGTGCCATCAGTGGGGGACTATCACTCGAAGGGACCCAGTACTTC.

This sequence joins TRBV13 and TRBJ2-5, with D possibly being TRBD1 or TRBD2 (7 bases each). V lost 0 bases to trimming and J lost 4 bases, with 15 bases between them. This CDR3 has 16 amino acids. Germline CDR1 is PRHDT and CDR2 is FYEKMQ (reference sequence). Here the CDR3 reads CASSLGQGRGPETQYF. DNA for the CDR3: TGTGCCAGCAGCTTAGGCCAGGGGAGGGGGCCAGAGACCCAGTACTTC.

The chain couples TRBV29-1 to TRBJ2-1, with 8 bases fitting TRBD1. The ends lost 7 bases at V and 1 base at J; junction bases unmatched: 9. Looked up from germline, CDR1 is SQVTM and CDR2 is ANQGSEA. The CDR3 covers 15 residues. CDR3: CSGRTGKVSYNEQFF. CDR3 sequence (DNA): TGCAGCGGTAGGACAGGGAAGGTATCCTACAATGAGCAGTTCTTC.

J is TRBJ1-1 and V is TRBV5-1; 7 bases fit TRBD1. V lost 4 bases and J lost 6; bases outside the gene matches: 6. Germline CDR1 is SGHRS and CDR2 is YFSETQ. The length of the CDR3 is 13 residues. CDR3 region: CASSPTGASEAFF. The CDR3 nucleotides are TGCGCCAGCAGCCCAACAGGGGCTTCTGAAGCTTTCTTT.

The V and J genes are TRBV7-9 and TRBJ1-2, with unresolved D. Germline V gives CDR1 SEHNR, CDR2 FQNEAQ (reference sequence). The CDR3 consists of 14 residues. V lost 0 bases, J lost 2 bases, and 7 bases lay in between. The CDR3 loop reads CASSLAKGNYGYTF. Written as DNA, the CDR3 is TGTGCCAGCAGCTTAGCGAAAGGGAACTATGGCTACACCTTC.

V usage is TRBV20-1 and J usage is TRBJ2-3, with 12 nucleotides matching TRBD2. Germline CDR1 reads DFQATT; CDR2 reads SNEGSKA (reference sequence). The CDR3 sequence is 14 residues long. Losses at the gene ends were 6 bases for V and 6 bases for J; bases not matched to a gene: 7. The CDR3 here is CSAILAGGRDTQYF. The CDR3 nucleotides read TGCAGTGCCATCCTAGCGGGGGGGCGTGATACGCAGTATTTT.

This clonotype has only one observation. CDR3 coding DNA: TGTGCCAGCAGGAAGGGTTCCTCCTACGAGCAGTACTTC. Protein sequence: CASRKGSSYEQYF. The chain couples TRBV2 to TRBJ2-7; no reliable D call. The CDR3 is 13 residues long. Germline CDR1 SNHLY, CDR2 FYNNEI. V dropped 6 bases and J dropped 0 bases, with 9 bases sitting between them.

J is TRBJ2-7 and V is TRBV20-1; 8 bases are a match to TRBD1. Unmatched junction bases numbered 5, after V lost 4 bases and J lost 0 bases. The CDR3 totals 14 residues. Per germline, CDR1 DFQATT and CDR2 SNEGSKA (reference sequence). CDR3 DNA sequence: TGCAGTGCTAACGGGGACAGGAGCTCCTACGAGCAGTACTTC. Residues: CSANGDRSSYEQYF.

This chain uses TRBV7-3 with TRBJ2-2, with TRBD1 matching over 9 bases. The CDR3 extends over 14 amino acids. Germline trimming cut 5 bases from V and 4 bases from J; bases unmatched to any gene: 2. Per germline, CDR1 SGHTA and CDR2 FQGTGA. The CDR3 loop is CASSPTGGTGELFF. CDR3 nucleotides: TGTGCCAGCAGCCCGACAGGGGGCACCGGGGAGCTGTTTTTT.

This chain connects TRBV4-1 to TRBJ2-5; 7 positions agree with TRBD1. This CDR3 is 14 amino acids long. Per the germline V gene, CDR1 is MGHRA and CDR2 is YSYEKL. The trim removed 4 bases at V and 4 bases at J, leaving 6 bases unmatched. CDR3 protein: CASSPSGGAETQYF. The CDR3 nucleotides are TGCGCCAGCAGCCCATCAGGGGGAGCAGAGACCCAGTACTTC.

This chain joins TRBV6-1 and TRBJ1-4, with TRBD1 identical over 10 bases. CDR1 and CDR2 from the germline V gene are MNHNS and SASEGT. V shed 6 bases, J shed 5 bases, and the junction held 6 bases outside the gene matches. The CDR3 covers 15 residues. In DNA form, the CDR3 reads TGTGCCAGCAGACAAGTGGGACAGGGGAATGAAAAACTGTTTTTT. It translates to CASRQVGQGNEKLFF.